The 24 T cell receptor beta chains given below trace back to one sample, sequenced in a study of blood T cell repertoires in COVID-19. Using immunoSEQ multiplex PCR, the repertoire was profiled, and TCRdb retains in-frame clones only, with some absent. Altogether some 120,000 clones are present, more than 75% being singletons, with the ten largest covering about 3.9%. Sequenced: peripheral blood. The receptor source for this set is a man between 60 and 70 years old with acute or convalescent COVID-19.

The V call is TRBV10-3, the J call TRBJ2-3; 7 bases are a match to TRBD2. CDR1 is ENHRY and CDR2 is SYGVKD in the germline V gene. CDR3 length equals 17 residues. The ends lost 3 bases at V and 1 base at J; junction bases unmatched: 10. The CDR3 bases are TGTGCCATCAGTGAAGCAGTACGCGGGAGCGGCACAGATACGCAGTATTTT. Translated: CAISEAVRGSGTDTQYF.

The J gene is TRBJ1-5, the V gene TRBV6-1; D might be TRBD1 (6 bases). Germline CDR1 MNHNS, CDR2 SASEGT. V was clipped by 3 bases and J by 7 bases, with 10 bases between them. The CDR3 runs 13 residues. The CDR3 DNA follows: TGTGCCAGCAGTGAGTCAGGGGTCCAGCCCCAGCATTTT. Its protein product is CASSESGVQPQHF.

The V gene is TRBV6-5, the J gene TRBJ2-3, with TRBD2 identical over 8 bases. The CDR3 has 15 amino acids. Germline CDR1 is MNHEY and CDR2 is SVGAGI. The ends lost 6 bases at V and 1 base at J; junction bases unmatched: 6. CDR3: CASSFGRGGTDTQYF. CDR3 nucleotide sequence: TGTGCCAGCAGCTTCGGGAGGGGAGGCACAGATACGCAGTATTTT.

The chain combines TRBV24-1 with TRBJ2-3, with 7 bases that match TRBD1. This CDR3 contains 13 residues. Looked up from germline, CDR1 is KGHDR and CDR2 is SFDVKD. V was pared by 9 bases and J by 4 bases, with 6 bases of the junction left unmatched. In DNA form, the CDR3 reads TGTGCCACCGGAGACAGGGCTTCAGATACGCAGTATTTT. Protein product: CATGDRASDTQYF.

This clone was counted a few times. CDR3 sequence: CASSQVLLAGADTQYF. CDR3 in DNA: TGTGCCAGCAGCCAAGTTTTACTAGCGGGAGCGGATACGCAGTATTTT. The V and J genes are TRBV3-1 (or the pseudogene TRBV3-2) and TRBJ2-3; 11 nucleotides match TRBD2. Trimming took 1 base from V and 6 from J; bases not matched to a gene: 6. The CDR3 runs to 16 residues. CDR1 and CDR2 from the germline V gene are LGHDT and YNNKEL (reference sequence).

J is TRBJ2-2 and V is TRBV7-3; the match to TRBD1 covers 8 bases. Per the germline V gene, CDR1 is SGHTA and CDR2 is FQGTGA. V was clipped by 5 bases and J by 5 bases; unmatched bases: 10. This CDR3 is 16 amino acids long. As DNA, the CDR3 is TGTGCCAGCAGCAAAGGACAGGGACCGGGGACCGGGGAGCTGTTTTTT. Translated, it gives CASSKGQGPGTGELFF.

This clone was observed once. The V and J genes are TRBV15 and TRBJ2-2; D remains ambiguous. CDR1 and CDR2 (germline): LNHNV, YYDKDF (reference sequence). The CDR3 is 17 amino acids. Trimming took off 0 bases at V and 2 bases at J, with 13 bases between the two ends. The chain's CDR3 is CATSRERGGVNTGELFF. The CDR3 DNA follows: TGTGCCACCAGCAGAGAAAGAGGCGGAGTTAACACCGGGGAGCTGTTTTTT.

The chain combines TRBV6-6 with TRBJ1-6, with 9 nucleotides matching TRBD1. J was trimmed by 6 bases and V by 6 bases; bases with no gene match: 3. This CDR3 has 14 amino acids. The germline CDR1 and CDR2 sequences are MNHNY and SVGAGI (reference sequence). As DNA, the CDR3 is TGTGCCAGCAGCCGGGACAGGGCTAATTCACCCCTCCACTTT. Protein sequence: CASSRDRANSPLHF.

This sequence joins TRBV12-3 or TRBV12-4 and TRBJ1-1; no firm D call. The CDR3 contains 12 residues. Between the trimmed V and J ends, which lost 7 bases and 6 bases, there was a span of 12 bases. The CDR3 protein is CASNLERAEAFF. Written as DNA, the CDR3 is TGTGCCAGCAACCTTGAGCGGGCTGAAGCTTTCTTT.

This clone was counted a few times. The chain joins TRBV7-2 to TRBJ1-4; TRBD1 aligns across 7 bases. Trimming took 1 base from V and 8 from J; bases not matched to a gene: 7. In germline, CDR1 is SGHTA, CDR2 FQGNSA. This CDR3 comprises 15 residues. As DNA, the CDR3 is TGTGCCAGCAGCTTAGAGGGGACAGAGGACGAAAAACTGTTTTTT. Translation: CASSLEGTEDEKLFF.

The rearrangement joins TRBV3-1 (or the pseudogene TRBV3-2) to TRBJ1-5; 11 bases fit TRBD1. V dropped 8 bases and J dropped 9; count of bases not matched to a gene: 3. Germline CDR1 reads LGHDT; CDR2 reads YNNKEL (reference sequence). The CDR3 has 12 residues. CDR3 amino acids: CASRGTGGPQHF. CDR3 coding DNA: TGTGCCAGCCGGGGGACAGGGGGGCCCCAGCATTTT.

This clone was seen more than once but under ten times. This chain links TRBV29-1 with TRBJ1-2; TRBD1 is a possible D gene (6 bases). In germline, CDR1 is SQVTM, CDR2 ANQGSEA. The V gene lost 4 bases and the J gene lost 7 bases, with 10 bases spanning the gap. This CDR3 is 11 amino acids long. As DNA, the CDR3 is TGCAGCGTTGGGGTCAGGGGTGGCTACACCTTC. Its translation is CSVGVRGGYTF.

The chain has TRBV4-3 and TRBJ2-7; 9 bases are shared with TRBD2. CDR1 LGHNA and CDR2 YSLEER come from the germline V gene. The CDR3 contains 15 residues. Trimming at V came to 0 bases and at J to 4 bases, leaving 4 bases not matched to a gene. As DNA, the CDR3 is TGCGCCAGCAGCCAAGATCAAGCGGGAGGATACGAGCAGTACTTC. This gives the protein CASSQDQAGGYEQYF.

This chain uses TRBV28 with TRBJ1-2; 8 bases agree with TRBD1. The CDR3 has 15 amino acids. J gave up 2 bases and V 5 bases, and 7 bases lay outside the gene matches. Germline loops: CDR1 MDHEN, CDR2 SYDVKM. CDR3 sequence (DNA): TGTGCCAGCAGTCAGGGGGCGGCTGGCAACTATGGCTACACCTTC. This encodes CASSQGAAGNYGYTF.

This chain connects TRBV5-1 to TRBJ1-1, with D unclear. Trimming cost V 0 bases and J 7 bases, with 13 bases left between them. Looked up from germline, CDR1 is SGHRS and CDR2 is YFSETQ. CDR3 length: 14 residues. CDR3 DNA: TGCGCCAGCAGCTTGGCCTCGATCGGGGATGAAGCTTTCTTT. The encoded protein is CASSLASIGDEAFF. Full variable domain (remainder filled in from reference TRBV5-1 and TRBJ1-1): KAGVTQTPRYLIKTRGQQVTLSCSPISGHRSVSWYQQTPGQGLQFLFEYFSETQRNKGNFPGRFSGRQFSNSRSEMNVSTLELGDSALYLCASSLASIGDEAFFGQGTRLTVV.

The chain joins TRBV2 to TRBJ1-5; no clear D gene. The germline V gene has CDR1 SNHLY and CDR2 FYNNEI. Between the trimmed V and J ends, which lost 6 bases and 0 bases, there was a span of 9 bases. This CDR3 is 14 amino acids long. CDR3 bases: TGTGCCAGCAGCAACGGAGCTAGCAATCAGCCCCAGCATTTT. This encodes CASSNGASNQPQHF.

This chain links TRBV4-1 with TRBJ2-1; 10 bases match TRBD2. CDR1 is MGHRA, CDR2 YSYEKL, per germline. V trimming: 0 bases; J trimming: 7 bases; junction bases outside the gene matches: 6. The CDR3 covers 16 residues. The CDR3 nucleotides are TGCGCCAGCAGCCAAGAAGGGCTAGCGGGAGATAATGAGCAGTTCTTC. Its translation: CASSQEGLAGDNEQFF.

The genes are TRBV7-9 and TRBJ1-1, with 9 bases lining up with TRBD1. The trim removed 4 bases at V and 1 base at J, leaving 10 bases unmatched. This CDR3 is 17 amino acids long. CDR1 SEHNR and CDR2 FQNEAQ come from the germline V gene (reference sequence). Written as DNA, the CDR3 is TGTGCCAGCAGCTCACACTTACAGGGGGCAGGGAACACTGAAGCTTTCTTT. Its translation: CASSSHLQGAGNTEAFF.

This clone was observed once. V and J are TRBV10-1 and TRBJ2-3, with 11 bases matching TRBD2. This CDR3 has 17 residues. Per germline, CDR1 WNHNN and CDR2 SYGVQD (reference sequence). The ends lost 3 bases at V and 2 bases at J; junction bases unmatched: 7. The CDR3 nucleotides are TGCGCCAGCAGTGAAGGCACTAGCGGGAGAAACACAGATACGCAGTATTTT. Protein product: CASSEGTSGRNTDTQYF.

V usage is TRBV11-3 and J usage is TRBJ2-2; TRBD2 aligns across 8 bases. CDR1 is SGHNT and CDR2 is YENEEA in the germline V gene. Trimming removed 2 bases from V and 7 bases from J; junction bases left unmatched: 6. The CDR3 contains 15 residues. The CDR3 reads CASSLNSGSGGELFF. In nucleotides, the CDR3 is TGTGCCAGCAGCTTAAACAGCGGGAGCGGCGGGGAGCTGTTTTTT.

This clone came up once. The chain carries TRBV19 and TRBJ1-4, with D perhaps matching TRBD1 (6 bases). The CDR3 contains 14 residues. Trimming removed 5 bases from V and 4 bases from J, with 11 bases in between. Germline V gives CDR1 LNHDA, CDR2 SQIVND (reference sequence). CDR3 amino acids: CASSQRDINEKLFF. The CDR3 DNA reads TGTGCCAGTAGTCAACGGGACATTAATGAAAAACTGTTTTTT.

The J gene is TRBJ1-2, the V gene TRBV5-1; 8 nucleotides match TRBD1. The germline V gene has CDR1 SGHRS and CDR2 YFSETQ. This CDR3 is built from 15 residues. With V trimmed by 0 bases and J by 8 bases, 9 bases remained unmatched. DNA for the CDR3: TGCGCCAGCAGCTTGGCCCAGGGGACAGGAGGCGGCTACACCTTC. Translated: CASSLAQGTGGGYTF.

This chain uses TRBV27 with TRBJ2-2; 10 positions agree with TRBD2. There are 15 residues in the CDR3. Germline CDR1 MNHEY, CDR2 SMNVEV (reference sequence). Trimming removed 6 bases from V and 1 base from J; junction bases left unmatched: 2. The chain's CDR3 is CASRRTSGNTGELFF. The CDR3, as DNA: TGTGCCAGCAGAAGGACTAGCGGGAACACCGGGGAGCTGTTTTTT.

Comments on this clone: A far larger clone is a single base away, which makes a read error likely. The CDR3 sequence: CASSPRDISYEQYF. The DNA of the CDR3 is TGTGCCAGCAGCCCCCGGGACATCTCCTACGAGCAGTACTTC. The V and J genes are TRBV7-8 and TRBJ2-7; perhaps TRBD1 as D (6 bases). Trimming left V 5 bases short and J 0 bases short, with 11 bases between. Germline values: CDR1 SGHVS, CDR2 FQNEAQ. This CDR3 is built from 14 residues.